These 21 T cell receptor beta chains came from one sample sequenced in a study of ipilimumab plus nivolumab after autologous stem cell transplantation. The data were produced by immunoSEQ multiplex PCR, yet TCRdb's version contains in-frame clones alone and is incomplete. The sample lists more than 2,000 clones, about 78% occurring once. The specimen comprised PBMCs, sampled in a trial of ipilimumab plus nivolumab as post-transplant consolidation. The receptors here all came from a male donor with multiple myeloma.

This clone was counted a single time. This chain joins TRBV5-1 and TRBJ2-7, with 7 bases lining up with TRBD2. The CDR3 is made up of 17 amino acids. J gave up 6 bases and V 2 bases, and 17 bases lay outside the gene matches. Looked up from germline, CDR1 is SGHRS and CDR2 is YFSETQ. CDR3 in amino acids: CASSFAASGGTWGEQYF. The CDR3 DNA sequence: TGCGCCAGCAGCTTCGCCGCTAGCGGAGGGACCTGGGGCGAGCAGTACTTC.

V gene TRBV6-1 combines with J gene TRBJ2-7, with 8 bases aligning to TRBD2. This CDR3 contains 15 residues. Germline assignment: CDR1 MNHNS and CDR2 SASEGT. Losses at the gene ends were 3 bases for V and 0 bases for J; bases not matched to a gene: 4. The CDR3 reads CASSELAGDSYEQYF. The CDR3 DNA reads as TGTGCCAGCAGTGAGCTAGCGGGTGACTCCTACGAGCAGTACTTC.

This clone was found a few times. V is TRBV7-8 and J is TRBJ1-5; 10 bases fit TRBD1. The trim removed 1 base at V and 6 bases at J, leaving 3 bases unmatched. Germline V gene sequence: CDR1 SGHVS, CDR2 FQNEAQ. The CDR3 is 15 amino acids. CDR3 nucleotide sequence: TGTGCCAGCAGCTTAGGACAGGGGGCGTCTCAGCCCCAGCATTTT. Protein: CASSLGQGASQPQHF.

The chain has TRBV19 and TRBJ2-7; D tentatively reads TRBD1 or TRBD2 (5 bases each). V shed 10 bases and J shed 3 bases, with 19 bases lying between them. CDR1 and CDR2 from the germline V gene are LNHDA and SQIVND (reference sequence). The CDR3 covers 14 residues. This chain's CDR3 is CATRSRGRDYEQYF. In DNA form, the CDR3 reads TGTGCCACCCGATCACGGGGCAGGGACTACGAGCAGTACTTC.

The chain has TRBV5-1 and TRBJ2-7; D gene unclear. Germline V lookup: CDR1 SGHRS, CDR2 YFSETQ. The CDR3 spans 15 residues. The V end lost 1 base, the J end lost 5 bases, and 16 bases lay between the germline ends. The CDR3 nucleotides read TGCGCCAGCAGCTTGCACGCCAAAGGCGTAGACGAGCAGTACTTC. Its translation is CASSLHAKGVDEQYF.

This chain joins TRBV4-1 and TRBJ1-2; the D gene is possibly TRBD1 (6 bases). Germline CDR1 reads MGHRA; CDR2 reads YSYEKL. The CDR3 has 17 residues. V lost 0 bases, J lost 1 base, and 15 bases lay in between. CDR3 amino acids: CASSQDLWTELNYGYTF. Here the CDR3 DNA reads TGCGCCAGCAGCCAAGATCTATGGACAGAGCTTAACTATGGCTACACCTTC.

This chain joins TRBV27 and TRBJ1-1, with D possibly TRBD1 on 6 matching bases. Germline-derived CDR1 and CDR2 are MNHEY and SMNVEV (reference sequence). The CDR3 loop spans 16 amino acids. The V end was cut by 3 bases, the J end by 5 bases, with 19 bases between. The CDR3 DNA sequence: TGTGCCAGCAGTTTCGTGGGGGCGCCGCGGGGTACTGAAGCTTTCTTT. It yields the protein CASSFVGAPRGTEAFF.

The chain employs TRBV6-5 and TRBJ1-2, with D unclear. CDR1 and CDR2 (germline): MNHEY, SVGAGI. V lost 6 bases, J lost 8 bases, and 13 bases lay in between. This CDR3 has 12 amino acids. CDR3 nucleotides: TGTGCCAGCAGCAGTTCCGGCGGGGGCTACACCTTC. This sequence encodes CASSSSGGGYTF.

This sequence joins TRBV9 and TRBJ2-5; no clear D gene. V was shortened by 0 bases and J by 5 bases, with 17 bases between the two germline ends. The germline V gene encodes CDR1 SGDLS and CDR2 YYNGEE. This CDR3 has 16 amino acids. CDR3 DNA sequence: TGTGCCAGCAGCGTAGCTTTAGGCACCACCCTTGAGACCCAGTACTTC. Protein product: CASSVALGTTLETQYF.

This chain links TRBV6-4 with TRBJ2-2; 7 bases fit TRBD2. Germline CDR1 is MRHNA and CDR2 is SNTAGT. V was clipped by 4 bases and J by 5 bases; unmatched bases: 4. The length of the CDR3 is 14 residues. CDR3 sequence: CASSGTSETGELFF. For the CDR3, the DNA is TGTGCCAGCAGTGGAACTAGCGAGACCGGGGAGCTGTTTTTT.

This clone has just one count. The chain has TRBV4-2 and TRBJ2-7, with unresolved D. CDR3 length: 18 amino acids. Germline V gene lookup returns CDR1 LGHNA and CDR2 YNFKEQ. V was pared by 0 bases and J by 1 base, with 19 bases between. The DNA for the CDR3 is TGTGCCAGCAGCCAAGATCTAAAAATGTCCGGGTTTTCCTACGAGCAGTACTTC. Translated, it gives CASSQDLKMSGFSYEQYF.

The rearrangement links TRBV6-4 to TRBJ2-2; D remains ambiguous. The CDR3 consists of 14 residues. Germline lookup yields CDR1 MRHNA and CDR2 SNTAGT. The germline V and J ends were trimmed by 5 bases and 1 base, with 8 bases remaining between them. CDR3 DNA sequence: TGTGCCAGCAGTTTACAGATGAACACCGGGGAGCTGTTTTTT. Protein sequence: CASSLQMNTGELFF.

The chain combines TRBV4-1 with TRBJ1-5; no clear D. The length of the CDR3 is 16 residues. CDR1 is MGHRA and CDR2 is YSYEKL in the germline V gene. The V end lost 0 bases, the J end lost 4 bases, and 13 bases lay between the germline ends. The CDR3 region has the DNA TGCGCCAGCAGCCAAGACGGCGGGCGGTATAATCAGCCCCAGCATTTT. This sequence encodes CASSQDGGRYNQPQHF.

The chain recombines TRBV5-1 with TRBJ1-4; D ambiguous. The germline V and J ends were trimmed by 4 bases and 6 bases, with 13 bases remaining between them. Germline CDR1 and CDR2: SGHRS and YFSETQ. The CDR3 is 14 residues long. Written as DNA, the CDR3 is TGCGCCAGCAGCCCAGGCTCGCTAGATGAAAAACTGTTTTTT. Translating it yields CASSPGSLDEKLFF.

V and J are TRBV4-1 and TRBJ2-1; 9 bases match TRBD2. The CDR3 sequence is 15 residues long. Germline CDR1 is MGHRA and CDR2 is YSYEKL. The junction had 9 bases not matched to a gene; V was cut back by 5 bases and J by 7 bases. The CDR3, as DNA: TGCGCCAGCAGCACGCTAGCGGGAAGTACGAATGAGCAGTTCTTC. This codes for CASSTLAGSTNEQFF.

This clone was found once. This rearrangement joins TRBV6-1 to TRBJ2-1, with 8 bases matching TRBD1. The J segment lost 7 bases and the V segment lost 5 bases, leaving 10 bases of the junction unmatched. The CDR3 loop spans 15 amino acids. Germline-derived CDR1 and CDR2 are MNHNS and SASEGT. The CDR3 DNA reads TGTGCCAGCAGTTTAACCAGGGGGCTTTTAAATGAGCAGTTCTTC. It translates to CASSLTRGLLNEQFF.

This clone was counted between two and nine times. The rearrangement joins TRBV19 to TRBJ2-7; perhaps TRBD2 as D (5 bases). The CDR3 covers 13 residues. V lost 4 bases to trimming and J lost 1 base, with 8 bases between them. Per germline, CDR1 LNHDA and CDR2 SQIVND (reference sequence). CDR3 region: CASSRGLSYEQYF. The CDR3 nucleotides read TGTGCCAGTAGTAGAGGACTGTCCTACGAGCAGTACTTC.

By sample fraction, this clone is large (0.1 to 1%). This chain joins TRBV6-1 and TRBJ2-5; the match to TRBD2 covers 13 bases. Germline assignment: CDR1 MNHNS and CDR2 SASEGT. J gave up 5 bases and V 0 bases, and 12 bases lay outside the gene matches. The CDR3 is made up of 19 amino acids. The CDR3 spells CASSEATSGRSSGRETQYF. CDR3 in DNA: TGTGCCAGCAGTGAAGCGACTAGCGGGAGGTCTTCAGGGCGGGAGACCCAGTACTTC.

This sequence joins TRBV2 and TRBJ2-2; TRBD2 is a possible D gene (5 bases). V was shortened by 3 bases and J by 7 bases, with 21 bases between the two germline ends. The germline V gene has CDR1 SNHLY and CDR2 FYNNEI. CDR3 length: 17 residues. For the CDR3, the DNA is TGTGCCAGCAGTGATTCGGAGAGGGCAAGTACCGGCGGGGAGCTGTTTTTT. It is translated as CASSDSERASTGGELFF.

The V call is TRBV4-2, the J call TRBJ1-5; D possibly corresponds to TRBD1 (6 bases). V was cut by 5 bases and J by 7 bases, with 12 bases left in between. Germline V gene sequence: CDR1 LGHNA, CDR2 YNFKEQ. This CDR3 spans 13 amino acids. In DNA, the CDR3 is TGTGCCAGCAGCATACAGGGTAGGCAGCCCCAGCATTTT. Translating it yields CASSIQGRQPQHF.

The chain couples TRBV11-2 to TRBJ1-2, with D perhaps TRBD1 (6 bases). Germline V gene sequence: CDR1 SGHAT, CDR2 FQNNGV. The CDR3 is 13 amino acids. Trimming removed 4 bases at V and 2 bases at J, with 8 bases between. CDR3 sequence reads: CASSSTGNYGYTF. The CDR3 DNA reads TGTGCCAGCAGCTCAACAGGGAACTATGGCTACACCTTC.